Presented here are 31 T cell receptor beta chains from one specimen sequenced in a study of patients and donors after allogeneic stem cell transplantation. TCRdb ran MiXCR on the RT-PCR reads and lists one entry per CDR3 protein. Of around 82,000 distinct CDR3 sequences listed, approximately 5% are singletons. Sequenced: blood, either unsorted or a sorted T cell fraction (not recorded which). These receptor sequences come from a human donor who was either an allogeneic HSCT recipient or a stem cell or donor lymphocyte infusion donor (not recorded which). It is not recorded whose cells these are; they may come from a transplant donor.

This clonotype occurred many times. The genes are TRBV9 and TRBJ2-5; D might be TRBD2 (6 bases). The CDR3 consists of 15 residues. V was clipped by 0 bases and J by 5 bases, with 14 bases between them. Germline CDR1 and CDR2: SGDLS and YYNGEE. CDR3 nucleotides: TGTGCCAGCAGCGTAGCGGCGGGACTTCGGGAGACCCAGTACTTC. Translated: CASSVAAGLRETQYF.

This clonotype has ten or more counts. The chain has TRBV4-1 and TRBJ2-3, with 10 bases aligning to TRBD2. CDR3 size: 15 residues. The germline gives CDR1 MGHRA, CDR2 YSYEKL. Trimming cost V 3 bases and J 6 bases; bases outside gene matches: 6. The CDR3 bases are TGCGCCAGCAGCCAGACCATAGCGGGGGGTGATACGCAGTATTTT. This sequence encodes CASSQTIAGGDTQYF.

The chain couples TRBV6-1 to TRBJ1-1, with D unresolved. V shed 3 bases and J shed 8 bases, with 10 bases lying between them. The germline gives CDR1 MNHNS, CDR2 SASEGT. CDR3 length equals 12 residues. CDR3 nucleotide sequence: TGTGCCAGCAGTGATTGGGCCTCCGAAGCTTTCTTT. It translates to CASSDWASEAFF.

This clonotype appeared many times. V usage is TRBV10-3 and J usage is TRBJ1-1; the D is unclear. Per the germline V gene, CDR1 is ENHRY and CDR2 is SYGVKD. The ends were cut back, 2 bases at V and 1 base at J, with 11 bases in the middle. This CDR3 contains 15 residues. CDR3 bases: TGTGCCATCAGTGAGAACCAGTATACGAACACTGAAGCTTTCTTT. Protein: CAISENQYTNTEAFF.

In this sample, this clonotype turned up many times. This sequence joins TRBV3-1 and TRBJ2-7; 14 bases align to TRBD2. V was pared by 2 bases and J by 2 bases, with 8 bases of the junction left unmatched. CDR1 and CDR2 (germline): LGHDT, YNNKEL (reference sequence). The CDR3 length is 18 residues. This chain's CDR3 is CASSQRGTSGRRAYEQYF. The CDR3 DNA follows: TGTGCCAGCAGCCAACGGGGGACTAGCGGGAGAAGGGCCTACGAGCAGTACTTC.

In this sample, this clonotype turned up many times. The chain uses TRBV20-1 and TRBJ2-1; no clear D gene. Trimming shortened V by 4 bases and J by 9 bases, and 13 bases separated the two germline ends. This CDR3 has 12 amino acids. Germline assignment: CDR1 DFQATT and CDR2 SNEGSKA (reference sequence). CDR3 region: CSAKRPTGEQFF. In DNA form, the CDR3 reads TGCAGTGCTAAACGTCCGACGGGTGAGCAGTTCTTC.

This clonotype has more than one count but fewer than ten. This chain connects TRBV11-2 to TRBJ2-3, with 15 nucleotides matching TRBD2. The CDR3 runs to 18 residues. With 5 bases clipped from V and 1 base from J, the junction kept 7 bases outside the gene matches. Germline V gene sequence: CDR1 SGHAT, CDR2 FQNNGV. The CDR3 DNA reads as TGTGCCAGCAGCAAAGGACTAGCGGGGGGGCGCGGCACAGATACGCAGTATTTT. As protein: CASSKGLAGGRGTDTQYF. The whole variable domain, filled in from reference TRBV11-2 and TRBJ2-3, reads EAGVAQSPRYKIIEKRQSVAFWCNPISGHATLYWYQQILGQGPKLLIQFQNNGVVDDSQLPKDRFSAERLKGVDSTLKIQPAKLEDSAVYLCASSKGLAGGRGTDTQYFGPGTRLTVL.

In DNA form, the CDR3 reads TGCAGTGGGAGGACAGGGGGGGAGACCCAGTACTTC. The encoded protein is CSGRTGGETQYF. The chain links TRBV29-1 to TRBJ2-5, with 10 bases that match TRBD1. From germline, CDR1 is SQVTM and CDR2 ANQGSEA. The CDR3 consists of 12 residues.

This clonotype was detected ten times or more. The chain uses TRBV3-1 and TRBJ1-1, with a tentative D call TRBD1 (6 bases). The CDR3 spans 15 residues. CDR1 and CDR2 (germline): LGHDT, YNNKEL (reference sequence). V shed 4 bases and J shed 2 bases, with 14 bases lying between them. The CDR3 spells CASSPSGTPNTEAFF. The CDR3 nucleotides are TGTGCCAGCAGCCCTTCCGGGACACCCAACACTGAAGCTTTCTTT.

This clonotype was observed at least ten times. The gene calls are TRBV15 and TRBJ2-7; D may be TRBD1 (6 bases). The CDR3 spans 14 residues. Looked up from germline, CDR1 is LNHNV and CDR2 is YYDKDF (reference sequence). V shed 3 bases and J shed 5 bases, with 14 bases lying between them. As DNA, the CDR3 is TGTGCCACCAGCAGGGAACAGGGATTCGACGAGCAGTACTTC. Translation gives CATSREQGFDEQYF.

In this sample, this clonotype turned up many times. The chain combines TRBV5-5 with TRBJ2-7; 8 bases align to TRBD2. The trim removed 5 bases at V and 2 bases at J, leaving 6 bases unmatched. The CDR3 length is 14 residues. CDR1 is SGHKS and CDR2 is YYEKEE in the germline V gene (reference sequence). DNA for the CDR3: TGTGCCAGCAGGGCCGGGGGGGCTGCCTACGAGCAGTACTTC. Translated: CASRAGGAAYEQYF.

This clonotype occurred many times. Here the CDR3 DNA reads TGTGCCAGCAGCCCGGGACAGGGCACTGAAGCTTTCTTT. The encoded protein is CASSPGQGTEAFF. V gene TRBV7-8 combines with J gene TRBJ1-1, with 9 bases aligning to TRBD1. Germline loops: CDR1 SGHVS, CDR2 FQNEAQ. The J segment lost 4 bases and the V segment lost 5 bases, leaving 2 bases of the junction unmatched. CDR3 length equals 13 residues. Variable domain in full (rest from reference TRBV7-8 and TRBJ1-1): GAGVSQSPRYKVAKRGQDVALRCDPISGHVSLFWYQQALGQGPEFLTYFQNEAQLDKSGLPSDRFFAERPEGSVSTLKIQRTQQEDSAVYLCASSPGQGTEAFFGQGTRLTVV.

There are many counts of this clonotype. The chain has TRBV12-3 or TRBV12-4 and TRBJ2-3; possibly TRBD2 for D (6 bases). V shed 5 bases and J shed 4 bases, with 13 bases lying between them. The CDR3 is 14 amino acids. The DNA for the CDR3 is TGTGCCAGCAGTATTCCGGGGAGGCCAGATACGCAGTATTTT. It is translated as CASSIPGRPDTQYF.

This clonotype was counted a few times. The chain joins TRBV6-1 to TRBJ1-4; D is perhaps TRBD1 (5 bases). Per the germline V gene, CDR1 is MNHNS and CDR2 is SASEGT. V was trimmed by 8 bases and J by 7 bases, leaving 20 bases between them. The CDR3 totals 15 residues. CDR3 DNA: TGTGCCAGCCTCGACGGGGGAAGGTTAGGTGAAAAACTGTTTTTT. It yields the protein CASLDGGRLGEKLFF.

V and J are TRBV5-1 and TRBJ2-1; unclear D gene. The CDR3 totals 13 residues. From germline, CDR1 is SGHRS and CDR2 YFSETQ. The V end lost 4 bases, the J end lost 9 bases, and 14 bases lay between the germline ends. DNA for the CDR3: TGCGCCAGCAGCGAGATCCGATGGAGTGAGCAGTTCTTC. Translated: CASSEIRWSEQFF.

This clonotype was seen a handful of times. The CDR3 is CASSAYRVGLPYEQYF. CDR3 DNA: TGTGCCAGCAGTGCCTACAGGGTTGGGTTGCCCTACGAGCAGTACTTC. The chain carries TRBV6-2 or TRBV6-3 and TRBJ2-7; TRBD1 is a possible D gene (6 bases). Germline values: CDR1 MNHEY, CDR2 SVGEGT. V lost 5 bases, J lost 2 bases, and 19 bases lay in between. The CDR3 is 16 residues long.

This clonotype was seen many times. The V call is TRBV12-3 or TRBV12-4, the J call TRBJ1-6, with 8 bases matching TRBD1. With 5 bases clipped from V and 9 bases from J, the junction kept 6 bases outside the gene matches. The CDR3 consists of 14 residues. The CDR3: CASSQTGGLSPLHF. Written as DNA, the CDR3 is TGTGCCAGCAGTCAAACAGGGGGACTTTCACCCCTCCACTTT.

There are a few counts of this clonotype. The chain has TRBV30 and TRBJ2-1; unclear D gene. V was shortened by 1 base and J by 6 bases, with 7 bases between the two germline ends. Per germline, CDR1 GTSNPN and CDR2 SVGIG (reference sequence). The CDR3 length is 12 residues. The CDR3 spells CAWSGGSNEQFF. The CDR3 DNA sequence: TGTGCCTGGAGTGGCGGCAGCAATGAGCAGTTCTTC.

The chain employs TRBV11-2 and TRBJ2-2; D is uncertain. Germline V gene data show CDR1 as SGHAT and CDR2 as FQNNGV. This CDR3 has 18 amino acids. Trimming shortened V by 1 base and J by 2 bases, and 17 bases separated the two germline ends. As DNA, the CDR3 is TGTGCCAGCAGCTTAGGGTTCAGCACCCTAAAAAACACCGGGGAGCTGTTTTTT. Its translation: CASSLGFSTLKNTGELFF.

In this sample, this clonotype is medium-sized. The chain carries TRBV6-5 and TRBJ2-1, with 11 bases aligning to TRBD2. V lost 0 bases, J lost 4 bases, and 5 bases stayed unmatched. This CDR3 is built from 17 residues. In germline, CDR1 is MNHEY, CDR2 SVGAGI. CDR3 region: CASSYSPTSGIYNEQFF. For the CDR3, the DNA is TGTGCCAGCAGTTACTCACCGACTAGCGGGATTTACAATGAGCAGTTCTTC.

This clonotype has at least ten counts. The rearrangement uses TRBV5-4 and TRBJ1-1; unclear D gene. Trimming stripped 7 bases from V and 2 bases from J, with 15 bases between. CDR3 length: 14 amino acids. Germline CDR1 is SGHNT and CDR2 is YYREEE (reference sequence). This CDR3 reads CASRREVTNTEAFF. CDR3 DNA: TGTGCCAGCCGCCGGGAGGTGACTAACACTGAAGCTTTCTTT.

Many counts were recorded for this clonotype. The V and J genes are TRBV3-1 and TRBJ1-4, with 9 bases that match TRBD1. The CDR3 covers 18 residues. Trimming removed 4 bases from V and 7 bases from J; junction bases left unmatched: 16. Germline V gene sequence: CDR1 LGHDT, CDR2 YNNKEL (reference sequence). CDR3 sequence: CASSPGTGRGAGVEKLFF. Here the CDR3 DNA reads TGTGCCAGCAGCCCCGGGACAGGGAGGGGGGCTGGTGTTGAAAAACTGTTTTTT. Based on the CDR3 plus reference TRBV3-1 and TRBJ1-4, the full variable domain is DTAVSQTPKYLVTQMGNDKSIKCEQNLGHDTMYWYKQDSKKFLKIMFSYNNKELIINETVPNRFSPKSPDKAHLNLHINSLELGDSAVYFCASSPGTGRGAGVEKLFFGSGTQLSVL.

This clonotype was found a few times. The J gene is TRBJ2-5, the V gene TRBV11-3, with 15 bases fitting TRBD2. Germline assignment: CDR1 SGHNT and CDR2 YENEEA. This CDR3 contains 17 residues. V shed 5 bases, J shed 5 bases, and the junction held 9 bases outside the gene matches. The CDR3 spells CASSLRTSGGAGETQYF. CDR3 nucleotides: TGTGCCAGCAGCCTCCGGACTAGCGGGGGGGCGGGGGAGACCCAGTACTTC. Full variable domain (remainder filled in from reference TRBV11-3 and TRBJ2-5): EAGVVQSPRYKIIEKKQPVAFWCNPISGHNTLYWYLQNLGQGPELLIRYENEEAVDDSQLPKDRFSAERLKGVDSTLKIQPAELGDSAVYLCASSLRTSGGAGETQYFGPGTRLLVL.

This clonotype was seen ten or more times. In DNA form, the CDR3 reads TGTGCCAGCAGCCACCGGACAGGGAAAGGTTGGGATGAGCAGTTCTTC. Translation gives CASSHRTGKGWDEQFF. V and J are TRBV14 and TRBJ2-1; the match to TRBD1 covers 8 bases. The V gene's germline CDR1 is SGHDN and CDR2 FVKESK. The CDR3 is 16 residues long. V lost 3 bases, J lost 8 bases, and 12 bases stayed unmatched.

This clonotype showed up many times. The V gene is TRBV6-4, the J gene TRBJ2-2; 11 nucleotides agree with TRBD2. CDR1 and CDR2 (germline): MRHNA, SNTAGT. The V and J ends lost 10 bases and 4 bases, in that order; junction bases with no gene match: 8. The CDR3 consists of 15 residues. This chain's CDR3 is CATSTGTSGTGELFF. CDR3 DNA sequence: TGTGCCACAAGTACCGGGACTAGCGGCACCGGGGAGCTGTTTTTT.

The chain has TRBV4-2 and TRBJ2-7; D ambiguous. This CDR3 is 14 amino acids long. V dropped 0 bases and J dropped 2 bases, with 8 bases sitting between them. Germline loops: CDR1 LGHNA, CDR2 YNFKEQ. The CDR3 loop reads CASSQEGWTYEQYF. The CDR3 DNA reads TGTGCCAGCAGCCAAGAGGGTTGGACCTACGAGCAGTACTTC.

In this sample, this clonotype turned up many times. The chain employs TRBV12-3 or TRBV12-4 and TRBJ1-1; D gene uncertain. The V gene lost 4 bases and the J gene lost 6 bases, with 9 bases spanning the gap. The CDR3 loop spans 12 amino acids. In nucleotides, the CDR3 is TGTGCCAGCAGTTACTCGAAGGCTGAAGCTTTCTTT. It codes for CASSYSKAEAFF.

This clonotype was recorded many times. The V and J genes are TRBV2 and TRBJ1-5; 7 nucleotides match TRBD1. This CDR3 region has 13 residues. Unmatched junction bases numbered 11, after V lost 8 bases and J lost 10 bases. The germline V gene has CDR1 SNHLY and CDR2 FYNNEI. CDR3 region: CASSGGAISPQHF. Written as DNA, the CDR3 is TGTGCCAGCTCAGGGGGAGCAATCAGCCCCCAGCATTTT.

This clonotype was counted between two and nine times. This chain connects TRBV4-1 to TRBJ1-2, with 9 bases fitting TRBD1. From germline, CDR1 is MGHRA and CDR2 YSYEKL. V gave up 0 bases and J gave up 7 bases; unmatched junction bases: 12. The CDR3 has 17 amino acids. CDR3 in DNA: TGCGCCAGCAGCCAAGAGTCTAATTCACAGGGGGCGACTGGCTACACCTTC. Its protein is CASSQESNSQGATGYTF.

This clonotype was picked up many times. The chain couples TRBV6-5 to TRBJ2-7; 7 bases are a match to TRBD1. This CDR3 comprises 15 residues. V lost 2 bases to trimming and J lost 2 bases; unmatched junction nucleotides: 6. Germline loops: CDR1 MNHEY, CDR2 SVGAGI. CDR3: CASSYTQTGTYEQYF. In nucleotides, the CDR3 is TGTGCCAGCAGTTACACCCAGACAGGGACCTACGAGCAGTACTTC.

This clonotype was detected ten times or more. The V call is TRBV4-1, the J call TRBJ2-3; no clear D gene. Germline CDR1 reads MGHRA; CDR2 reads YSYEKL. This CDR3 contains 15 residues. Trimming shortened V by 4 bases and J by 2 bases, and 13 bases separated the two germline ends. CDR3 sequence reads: CASSPALRTTDTQYF. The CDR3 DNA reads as TGCGCCAGCAGCCCCGCGCTGAGAACCACAGATACGCAGTATTTT.